This record looks at one TCR beta chain sequence and its context. What it binds is unknown. The data were obtained in a study of Graves' ophthalmopathy and Graves' hyperthyroidism. In the study overall: Sampling took place at initial diagnosis, with peripheral blood obtained before any treatment. Points from the study as a whole: Discriminating ophthalmopathy from stable hyperthyroidism, a 13-signature model attained a sensitivity of about 88% and a specificity of about 83%.

CDR3 length: 16 amino acids. Trimming took 3 bases from V and 1 from J; bases not matched to a gene: 6. Germline V gene data show CDR1 as LNHDA and CDR2 as SQIVND (reference sequence). Amplification of the TCR beta CDR3 regions used RNA transcripts (as template). The first-round RT-PCR employed HTBI primers together with the Qiagen OneStep RT-PCR kit. A multiplex PCR was then performed as the second round. Each CDR3 protein is one row after TCRdb ran MiXCR on the multiplex PCR reads. The sample contains approximately 410,000 distinct CDR3 sequences, approximately 15% of which appear only once. This chain links TRBV19 with TRBJ1-3; 7 bases fit TRBD1. The sequence derives from a woman under 30 with stable Graves' hyperthyroidism. Material for sequencing was peripheral blood. The CDR3 here is CASSMRQGVSGNTIYF. DNA for the CDR3: TGTGCCAGTAGTATGCGGCAGGGGGTATCTGGAAACACCATATATTTT.